The 18 T cell receptor beta chains below were found in one sample sequenced in a study of neurological immune-mediated disorders. Time point indicated: longitudinal time-point 1 (baseline). TCRdb redid the calling of the 5' RACE reads with MiXCR, one entry per CDR3 protein. The data hold more than 70,000 distinct CDR3 sequences, with 9.5% to 13% observed a single time. Sequenced: PBMCs. The receptors here all came from a man younger than 45 in good health.

This clonotype has a single count. It may be a read error: a sequence one base away is much more abundant. J is TRBJ2-6 and V is TRBV21-1; TRBD2 is taken as the D call from the table, unchecked against the DNA. TRBV21-1 is a pseudogene locus. The CDR3 runs 22 residues. The CDR3 region has the DNA TGTGCCAGCAGCAATGGAAGCAGGAGTTGTAGTCACCGAATCTCTGGGGCCAACGTCCTGACTTTC. Its protein product is CASSNGSRSCSHRISGANVLTF.

The J gene is TRBJ2-2, the V gene TRBV27, with TRBD2 identical over 7 bases. Germline CDR1 is MNHEY and CDR2 is SMNVEV (reference sequence). Trimming cost V 2 bases and J 1 base; bases outside gene matches: 4. The CDR3 extends over 16 amino acids. CDR3 nucleotides: TGTGCCAGCAGTTTAATAGGGAGGGTGAACACCGGGGAGCTGTTTTTT. Its translation is CASSLIGRVNTGELFF.

This clonotype was counted ten times or more. The chain has TRBV27 and TRBJ1-1, with D tentatively TRBD1 (6 bases). The CDR3 consists of 12 residues. V lost 8 bases to trimming and J lost 1 base, with 8 bases between them. Germline V gene data show CDR1 as MNHEY and CDR2 as SMNVEV (reference sequence). CDR3 sequence (DNA): TGTGCCAGCGGGGGACAGAACACTGAAGCTTTCTTT. Translated, it gives CASGGQNTEAFF.

This clonotype was counted many times. This chain connects TRBV9 to TRBJ2-1; 7 positions agree with TRBD2. The CDR3 contains 13 residues. Germline assignment: CDR1 SGDLS and CDR2 YYNGEE. The trim removed 10 bases at V and 4 bases at J, leaving 8 bases unmatched. CDR3 residues: CAGGTTPYNEQFF. The CDR3 coding sequence is TGTGCCGGCGGGACTACCCCATACAATGAGCAGTTCTTC.

This clonotype was picked up many times. This chain joins TRBV29-1 and TRBJ2-5, with 10 bases identical to TRBD2. Losses at the gene ends were 6 bases for V and 5 bases for J; bases not matched to a gene: 9. CDR3 length equals 14 residues. The germline V gene has CDR1 SQVTM and CDR2 ANQGSEA. Here the CDR3 DNA reads TGCAGCGTCGAGCTAGCGGGAGCAACGGAGACCCAGTACTTC. It encodes CSVELAGATETQYF. Filled out from reference TRBV29-1 and TRBJ2-5, the complete variable domain reads SAVISQKPSRDICQRGTSLTIQCQVDSQVTMMFWYRQQPGQSLTLIATANQGSEATYESGFVIDKFPISRPNLTFSTLTVSNMSPEDSSIYLCSVELAGATETQYFGPGTRLLVL.

This clonotype was observed many times. This chain joins TRBV28 and TRBJ2-7, with a weak D call TRBD2 (5 bases). CDR1 is MDHEN, CDR2 SYDVKM, per germline. This CDR3 is 12 amino acids long. Trimming took off 2 bases at V and 7 bases at J, with 9 bases between the two ends. The CDR3 sequence: CASSLRGQEQYF. The CDR3 nucleotides read TGTGCCAGCAGTTTAAGAGGGCAAGAGCAGTACTTC.

This clonotype was recorded many times. The CDR3 nucleotides read TGTGCCAGCAGTTTTGGGACAGGGGGGCGCGAAAAACTGTTTTTT. It yields the protein CASSFGTGGREKLFF. J is TRBJ1-4 and V is TRBV12-3 or TRBV12-4; 11 bases agree with TRBD1. CDR3 length: 15 residues. Germline trimming cut 3 bases from V and 8 bases from J; bases unmatched to any gene: 5.

This clonotype has a handful of counts. A single base separates this from a much larger clone, so it may be a read error. The chain employs TRBV28 and TRBJ2-2, with TRBD2 identical over 7 bases. With 3 bases clipped from V and 4 bases from J, the junction kept 8 bases outside the gene matches. The CDR3 has 16 amino acids. Germline CDR1 reads MDHEN; CDR2 reads SYDVKM. CDR3 in amino acids: CASSFGGGSSTGELFF. The CDR3 DNA sequence: TGTGCCAGCAGTTTCGGGGGAGGGTCGAGCACCGGGGAGCTGTTTTTT.

This clonotype has ten or more counts. This chain uses TRBV7-6 with TRBJ2-5, with no clear D. The CDR3 is 13 amino acids. Germline-derived CDR1 and CDR2 are SGHVS and FNYEAQ. Trimming removed 8 bases from V and 4 bases from J, with 14 bases in between. The CDR3 is CASCLTERETQYF. The DNA for the CDR3 is TGTGCCAGCTGTTTGACGGAGCGAGAGACCCAGTACTTC. Full variable domain (missing parts from reference TRBV7-6 and TRBJ2-5): GAGVSQSPRYKVTKRGQDVALRCDPISGHVSLYWYRQALGQGPEFLTYFNYEAQQDKSGLPNDRFSAERPEGSISTLTIQRTEQRDSAMYRCASCLTERETQYFGPGTRLLVL.

Remarks on this clonotype: A much larger clone differs from this one at a single base, so this may be a read error. The V call is TRBV5-1, the J call TRBJ2-5, with D perhaps matching TRBD1 (6 bases). Germline V gene data show CDR1 as SGHRS and CDR2 as YFSETQ. The length of the CDR3 is 14 residues. Trimming stripped 1 base from V and 8 bases from J, with 15 bases between. This chain's CDR3 is CASSLNGQPDTQYF. The CDR3 DNA is TGCGCCAGCAGCTTGAACGGACAGCCGGATACCCAGTACTTC.

This clonotype was detected many times. The gene calls are TRBV5-6 and TRBJ2-2; possibly TRBD2 for D (6 bases). The germline V gene encodes CDR1 SGHDT and CDR2 YYEEEE. Trimming shortened V by 1 base and J by 1 base, and 11 bases separated the two germline ends. There are 16 residues in the CDR3. This CDR3 is CASSLLGRGNTGELFF. The CDR3, as DNA: TGTGCCAGCAGCTTGTTAGGGCGGGGGAACACCGGGGAGCTGTTTTTT.

This clonotype has ten or more counts. The chain recombines TRBV10-3 with TRBJ2-7; the D gene is possibly TRBD2 (6 bases). Germline CDR1 and CDR2: ENHRY and SYGVKD. The CDR3 runs 13 residues. V lost 4 bases, J lost 3 bases, and 10 bases lay in between. In nucleotides, the CDR3 is TGTGCCATCAGTGGGCTAGCGAGCTACGAGCAGTACTTC. It yields the protein CAISGLASYEQYF.

This clonotype occurred many times. The genes are TRBV10-3 and TRBJ2-1, with D possibly TRBD1 on 5 matching bases. V was pared by 10 bases and J by 3 bases, with 16 bases between. Germline loops: CDR1 ENHRY, CDR2 SYGVKD. The CDR3 runs to 14 residues. Here the CDR3 DNA reads TGTGCCAGCCAAATGGGTGACAGCTACAATGAGCAGTTCTTC. Encoded protein: CASQMGDSYNEQFF.

This clonotype was seen many times. The chain couples TRBV29-1 to TRBJ2-1, with 10 bases that match TRBD2. Germline lookup yields CDR1 SQVTM and CDR2 ANQGSEA. J was trimmed by 7 bases and V by 1 base; bases with no gene match: 19. The CDR3 sequence is 19 residues long. Written as DNA, the CDR3 is TGCAGCGTTGAAGGAGGCTTAACTAGCGGGGAGCTGGGCCTGAATGAGCAGTTCTTC. Protein product: CSVEGGLTSGELGLNEQFF.

This clonotype is classed as medium-sized. The V call is TRBV7-6, the J call TRBJ2-1; tentative D call: TRBD1 (7 bases). This CDR3 has 16 residues. Between the trimmed V and J ends, which lost 0 bases and 6 bases, there was a span of 15 bases. The germline V gene encodes CDR1 SGHVS and CDR2 FNYEAQ. The CDR3 DNA reads as TGTGCCAGCAGCTTAGCGTCAGGGGGGATTTCCAATGAGCAGTTCTTC. Translating it yields CASSLASGGISNEQFF.

The chain has TRBV6-2 or TRBV6-3 and TRBJ1-1; unclear D gene. Germline CDR1 and CDR2: MNHEY and SVGEGT. The CDR3 length is 14 residues. V lost 6 bases, J lost 2 bases, and 13 bases lay in between. CDR3 sequence: CASSRDLANTEAFF. The CDR3 DNA sequence: TGTGCCAGCAGCCGAGACCTAGCAAACACTGAAGCTTTCTTT.

This clonotype has a count of ten or more. The chain combines TRBV9 with TRBJ2-1; D might be TRBD2 (6 bases). The germline V and J ends were trimmed by 4 bases and 0 bases, with 17 bases remaining between them. Germline V gives CDR1 SGDLS, CDR2 YYNGEE. There are 17 residues in the CDR3. CDR3 residues: CASSSVTSQDSYNEQFF. In DNA form, the CDR3 reads TGTGCCAGCAGCTCTGTTACTAGCCAGGACTCCTACAATGAGCAGTTCTTC.

As regards this clonotype: A much larger clone differs by one base, so this may be a read error. This chain links TRBV5-5 with TRBJ1-1; D not certain. Germline V gives CDR1 SGHKS, CDR2 YYEKEE (reference sequence). The CDR3 length is 15 residues. Trimming took off 4 bases at V and 3 bases at J, with 16 bases between the two ends. The CDR3 is CASSRMGNGDTEAFF. The CDR3 region has the DNA TGTGCCAGCAGCCGTATGGGGAACGGGGACACTGAAGCTTTCTTT. Complete variable domain (other parts from reference TRBV5-5 and TRBJ1-1): DAGVTQSPTHLIKTRGQQVTLRCSPISGHKSVSWYQQVLGQGPQFIFQYYEKEERGRGNFPDRFSARQFPNYSSELNVNALLLGDSALYLCASSRMGNGDTEAFFGQGTRLTVV.